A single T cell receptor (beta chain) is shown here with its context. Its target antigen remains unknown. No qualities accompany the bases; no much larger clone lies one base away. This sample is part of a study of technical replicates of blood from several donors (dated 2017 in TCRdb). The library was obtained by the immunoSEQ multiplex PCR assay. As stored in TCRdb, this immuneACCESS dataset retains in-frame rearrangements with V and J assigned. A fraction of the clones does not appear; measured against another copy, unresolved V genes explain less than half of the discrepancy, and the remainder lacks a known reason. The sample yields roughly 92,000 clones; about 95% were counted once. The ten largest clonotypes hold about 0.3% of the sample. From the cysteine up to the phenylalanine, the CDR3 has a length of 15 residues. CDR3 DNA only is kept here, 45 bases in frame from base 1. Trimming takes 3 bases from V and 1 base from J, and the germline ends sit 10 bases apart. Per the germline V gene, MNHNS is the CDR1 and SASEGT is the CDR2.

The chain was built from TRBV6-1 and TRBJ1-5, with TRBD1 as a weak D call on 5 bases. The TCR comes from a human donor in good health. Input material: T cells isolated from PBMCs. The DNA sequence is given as TGTGCCAGCAGTGATCAGGGAGGGAGCAATCAGCCCCAGCATTTT. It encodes CASSDQGGSNQPQHF.